Below, one T cell receptor beta chain is given with its context. The antigen is unknown. The ends lost 0 bases at V and 6 bases at J; junction bases unmatched: 5. CDR1 is SGHRS, CDR2 YFSETQ, per germline. This CDR3 has 14 amino acids. This sample was included in a study of cytotoxic CD8 clonotypes in ibrutinib-treated CLL. Whole-study findings and limits: Higher clonality was seen at ibrutinib response and a return toward baseline at progression.

Profiled with immunoSEQ multiplex PCR; TCRdb holds only in-frame clones, not every one. The sample lists approximately 200,000 clones; around three quarters were seen once. The clonotype comes from a human donor with chronic lymphocytic leukemia. The chain has TRBV5-1 and TRBJ2-7; the match to TRBD1 covers 8 bases. Material: PBMCs, obtained after 24 months of ibrutinib treatment. The CDR3 DNA reads as TGCGCCAGCAGCTTGGGGGACAGGCCCCTCGAGCAGTACTTC. Amino acids: CASSLGDRPLEQYF.